What follows is one T cell receptor beta chain and its context. Its matching antigen is unknown. This record comes from a study of cytomegalovirus exposure and HLA in healthy donors. Regarding the study as a whole: Most subjects had HLA-A and HLA-B alleles reportedly predicted accurately by TCR beta sequences. Trimming of TCR beta V- and J-genes showed a link, identified in a later analysis, to a missense DCLRE1C variant.

The PCR ran on 60 Vbeta and 13 Jbeta primers. Profiling relied on immunoSEQ multiplex PCR, and the TCRdb table lists in-frame clones only, not all of them. The sample includes more than 110,000 clones, about 79% of them seen just once. Unmatched junction bases numbered 9, after V lost 6 bases and J lost 0 bases. Germline V gene lookup returns CDR1 LNHDA and CDR2 SQIVND (reference sequence). This CDR3 region has 16 residues. The material sequenced was PBMCs. This TCR came from a male donor in good health and CMV-seronegative. The V and J genes are TRBV19 and TRBJ2-5, with 8 bases matching TRBD2. CDR3 DNA: TGTGCCAGTAGGGAAACCGGGACTAGGTACCAAGAGACCCAGTACTTC. Translating it yields CASRETGTRYQETQYF.